One and the same sample provided the 24 T cell receptor beta chains below, sequenced in a study of shared clonotypes between healthy human individuals. TCRdb's table, derived via immunoSEQ multiplex PCR, lists solely in-frame clones and lacks some. The table has some 500,000 clones, around 80% seen once. What was sequenced was PBMCs. The receptors derive from a middle-aged woman in good health. Some clones in this sample may be carry-over from other donors' samples.

This clone was seen only a few times. A junction end diverges from the germline sequence, so it may reflect a read error. CDR3: CAWSPTGLDTVF. CDR3 in DNA: TGTGCCTGGAGCCCCACAGGCCTAGATACCGTCTTC. This chain links TRBV30 with TRBJ2-7; D possibly corresponds to TRBD1 (5 bases). Germline CDR1 reads GTSNPN; CDR2 reads SVGIG (reference sequence). The CDR3 extends over 12 amino acids.

The chain uses TRBV4-3 and TRBJ2-7, with TRBD2 matching 7 bases. The germline V gene encodes CDR1 LGHNA and CDR2 YSLEER. The CDR3 is 13 residues long. V lost 4 bases to trimming and J lost 7 bases; unmatched junction nucleotides: 7. CDR3 residues: CASSLRTGGEQYF. In nucleotides, the CDR3 is TGCGCCAGCAGCCTCCGGACGGGGGGTGAGCAGTACTTC.

The DNA for the CDR3 is TGTGCCAGCATGGTCGGGCCAGCGGTTGAGCAGTTCTTC. This codes for CASMVGPAVEQFF. This chain uses TRBV2 with TRBJ2-1, with D maybe TRBD2 (5 bases). Per the germline V gene, CDR1 is SNHLY and CDR2 is FYNNEI. The CDR3 is made up of 13 amino acids. The V and J ends lost 7 bases and 9 bases respectively, with 16 bases between them.

The chain carries TRBV7-9 and TRBJ1-4, with 8 bases aligning to TRBD1. Germline values: CDR1 SEHNR, CDR2 FQNEAQ (reference sequence). The CDR3 sequence is 15 residues long. With 5 bases clipped from V and 6 bases from J, the junction kept 8 bases outside the gene matches. This CDR3 is CASSQDRGGYEKLFF. CDR3 coding DNA: TGTGCCAGCAGCCAAGACAGGGGCGGGTATGAAAAACTGTTTTTT.

This clone was detected ten times or more. This chain joins TRBV6-5 and TRBJ2-7; 10 nucleotides align to TRBD1. The CDR3 sequence is 16 residues long. J was trimmed by 3 bases and V by 4 bases; bases with no gene match: 9. Per germline, CDR1 MNHEY and CDR2 SVGAGI. This CDR3 is CASSSSPGQGIYEQYF. The CDR3 nucleotides read TGTGCCAGCAGTTCCTCCCCGGGACAGGGGATCTACGAGCAGTACTTC.

V gene TRBV18 combines with J gene TRBJ2-1; perhaps TRBD2 as D (6 bases). The ends were cut back, 3 bases at V and 9 bases at J, with 15 bases in the middle. The CDR3 contains 14 residues. The germline gives CDR1 KGHSH, CDR2 LQKENI. DNA for the CDR3: TGTGCCAGCTCACCGGCGGGGTTATACGGTGAGCAGTTCTTC. This encodes CASSPAGLYGEQFF. Together with reference TRBV18 and TRBJ2-1, the CDR3 gives the full variable domain: NAGVMQNPRHLVRRRGQEARLRCSPMKGHSHVYWYRQLPEEGLKFMVYLQKENIIDESGMPKERFSAEFPKEGPSILRIQQVVRGDSAAYFCASSPAGLYGEQFFGPGTRLTVL.

The rearrangement joins TRBV18 to TRBJ2-7, with 11 bases identical to TRBD2. This CDR3 has 16 residues. Germline V lookup: CDR1 KGHSH, CDR2 LQKENI. Trimming took 1 base from V and 3 from J; bases not matched to a gene: 5. DNA of the CDR3: TGTGCCAGCTCACCACTTAGCGGGAGGGCCGACTACGAGCAGTACTTC. Translation gives CASSPLSGRADYEQYF.

This clone was observed a handful of times. The chain combines TRBV29-1 with TRBJ1-1, with 7 bases that match TRBD1. Germline V gene sequence: CDR1 SQVTM, CDR2 ANQGSEA. The CDR3 contains 14 residues. V was pared by 7 bases and J by 3 bases, with 11 bases of the junction left unmatched. The CDR3 protein is CSAAGKGGYTEAFF. CDR3 coding DNA: TGCAGCGCCGCGGGGAAAGGGGGCTACACTGAAGCTTTCTTT.

A word on this clone: Its ends do not fully match the called genes, so a read error is possible. The rearrangement links TRBV7-7 to TRBJ2-2; D unresolved. Germline lookup yields CDR1 SSHAT and CDR2 FNYEAQ (reference sequence). The CDR3 spans 13 residues. The CDR3 spells CAGSQDRSGELFF. The CDR3 DNA follows: TGTGCCGGCAGCCAAGACCGGTCCGGGGAGCTGTTTTTT.

V and J are TRBV18 and TRBJ1-5; TRBD1 matches 11 bases. This CDR3 is 13 amino acids long. CDR1 is KGHSH and CDR2 is LQKENI in the germline V gene. Trimming took 8 bases from V and 7 from J; bases not matched to a gene: 4. Here the CDR3 DNA reads TGTGCCAGCACGGACAGGGGGCAACAGCCCCAGCATTTT. It specifies CASTDRGQQPQHF. Complete variable domain (other parts from reference TRBV18 and TRBJ1-5): NAGVMQNPRHLVRRRGQEARLRCSPMKGHSHVYWYRQLPEEGLKFMVYLQKENIIDESGMPKERFSAEFPKEGPSILRIQQVVRGDSAAYFCASTDRGQQPQHFGDGTRLSIL.

The genes are TRBV6-1 and TRBJ2-5, with D unclear. The CDR3 has 12 residues. CDR1 and CDR2 from the germline V gene are MNHNS and SASEGT. The V end was cut by 4 bases, the J end by 3 bases, with 6 bases between. CDR3 DNA sequence: TGTGCCAGCAGTGCTACTGAAGAGACCCAGTACTTC. Translation: CASSATEETQYF.

This clone was seen at least ten times. The genes are TRBV19 and TRBJ1-5; 10 bases fit TRBD1. V shed 5 bases and J 6 bases; nucleotides not matched to a gene: 4. The CDR3 is 14 amino acids. Germline lookup yields CDR1 LNHDA and CDR2 SQIVND (reference sequence). The CDR3 coding sequence is TGTGCCAGTAGTTACGGACAGGGGGTTCAGCCCCAGCATTTT. As protein: CASSYGQGVQPQHF.

The gene calls are TRBV18 and TRBJ2-5; D gene unclear. V lost 1 base and J 3 bases, leaving 6 bases between the germline ends. The CDR3 length is 13 residues. Germline CDR1 KGHSH, CDR2 LQKENI. The CDR3: CASSPQGKETQYF. The CDR3 coding sequence is TGTGCCAGCTCACCACAGGGAAAAGAGACCCAGTACTTC.

On this clone: The germline gene is not matched at one end of the junction; a read error may be the cause. V is TRBV5-1 and J is TRBJ2-1, with TRBD1 as a possible D gene (5 bases). There are 15 residues in the CDR3. CDR1 and CDR2 from the germline V gene are SGHRS and YFSETQ. CDR3 sequence (DNA): TGCGCCAGCACCTTGGGTTCAGGGATATTAAATGAGCAGTTCTTC. Translated: CASTLGSGILNEQFF.

J is TRBJ2-7 and V is TRBV11-2; D remains unclear. V was shortened by 0 bases and J by 7 bases, with 7 bases between the two germline ends. This CDR3 is built from 12 residues. Germline loops: CDR1 SGHAT, CDR2 FQNNGV. Written as DNA, the CDR3 is TGTGCCAGCAGCTTAGATCTCCGTGAGCAGTACTTC. It translates to CASSLDLREQYF.

The chain joins TRBV29-1 to TRBJ2-1, with 7 bases lining up with TRBD2. V trimming: 1 base; J trimming: 7 bases; junction bases outside the gene matches: 10. Germline V gene sequence: CDR1 SQVTM, CDR2 ANQGSEA. The CDR3 is 15 residues long. The CDR3 DNA follows: TGCAGCGTTGAAGGGTGGGAGGGCCCCGCGAATGAGCAGTTCTTC. Translating gives CSVEGWEGPANEQFF.

V gene TRBV5-6 combines with J gene TRBJ2-3; 10 positions agree with TRBD1. After removal of 4 bases from V and 5 bases from J, the junction contained 4 bases not matched to a gene. The CDR3 extends over 14 amino acids. Germline V lookup: CDR1 SGHDT, CDR2 YYEEEE. CDR3 sequence: CASSLGQGVDTQYF. For the CDR3, the DNA is TGTGCCAGCAGCCTAGGACAGGGGGTAGATACGCAGTATTTT.

This rearrangement joins TRBV7-3 to TRBJ2-5, with D perhaps TRBD2 (6 bases). The CDR3 is made up of 14 amino acids. The V and J ends lost 1 base and 2 bases respectively, with 8 bases between them. CDR1 is SGHTA, CDR2 FQGTGA, per germline. Written as DNA, the CDR3 is TGTGCCAGCAGCTTAATGGCGGGACAAGAGACCCAGTACTTC. This translates into CASSLMAGQETQYF.

This clone was detected a few times. The chain has TRBV7-2 and TRBJ2-3; 13 bases are a match to TRBD2. The V and J ends lost 2 bases and 6 bases, in that order; junction bases with no gene match: 2. Germline V gene sequence: CDR1 SGHTA, CDR2 FQGNSA. This CDR3 is 15 amino acids long. CDR3 DNA sequence: TGTGCCAGCAGCTTACGACTAGCGGGAGGTGATACGCAGTATTTT. Amino acid sequence: CASSLRLAGGDTQYF.

This sequence joins TRBV6-6 and TRBJ2-5; 13 nucleotides align to TRBD2. This CDR3 has 15 residues. V shed 2 bases, J shed 7 bases, and the junction held 4 bases outside the gene matches. CDR1 is MNHNY, CDR2 SVGAGI, per germline (reference sequence). Here the CDR3 DNA reads TGTGCCAGCAGTTACGGACTAGCGGGGGACTCGACCCAGTACTTC. Translation gives CASSYGLAGDSTQYF.

In its sample, this clone was seen a few times. This sample includes further DNA sequences coding for the same CDR3. The chain couples TRBV5-1 to TRBJ2-7, with TRBD2 matching over 11 bases. The CDR3 length is 16 residues. J lost 5 bases, V lost 6 bases, and 13 bases had no gene match. Germline assignment: CDR1 SGHRS and CDR2 YFSETQ. For the CDR3, the DNA is TGCGCCAGCAAAACTTATAGCGGGAGGGGGGGCGACGAGCAGTACTTC. Its protein is CASKTYSGRGGDEQYF.

The CDR3: CASSLDARVDTQYF. The CDR3 DNA is TGCGCCAGCAGCTTGGACGCGCGGGTGGATACGCAGTATTTT. V usage is TRBV5-1 and J usage is TRBJ2-3; TRBD2 is a possible D gene (5 bases). The V end lost 0 bases, the J end lost 6 bases, and 11 bases lay between the germline ends. The germline V gene encodes CDR1 SGHRS and CDR2 YFSETQ. This CDR3 region has 14 residues.

Only one count was recorded for this clone. Relative to the germline gene, one junction end is altered; a read error may explain this. The rearrangement uses TRBV4-1 and TRBJ2-7; TRBD1 matches 7 bases. The CDR3 totals 15 residues. Germline V gene data show CDR1 as MGHRA and CDR2 as YSYEKL. The CDR3 spells CVSSQGQEFPYEQYF. CDR3 nucleotides: TGCGTCAGCAGCCAAGGACAGGAGTTCCCCTACGAGCAGTACTTC.

In regard to this clone: The CDR3 end shows no conserved phenylalanine or tryptophan, and so a read error is likely. The chain couples TRBV7-7 to TRBJ2-7; D ambiguous. V gave up 2 bases and J gave up 6 bases, with 11 bases separating them. CDR1 and CDR2 from the germline V gene are SSHAT and FNYEAQ (reference sequence). The CDR3 totals 13 residues. The DNA for the CDR3 is TGTGCCAGCAGCTTACGCCAGGATGGCGAGCAGTACCTC. Translated: CASSLRQDGEQYL.